This entry concerns a single TCR beta chain. This entry is derived from a study of cytomegalovirus exposure and HLA in healthy donors. PCR was performed using 60 Vbeta and 13 Jbeta primers. Here immunoSEQ multiplex PCR was the method, and the copy in TCRdb shows in-frame clones only, minus some. The table has 70,000 or so clones, roughly 71% seen once. This CDR3 comprises 14 residues. CDR1 is MGHDK, CDR2 SYGVNS, per germline. Trimming took off 4 bases at V and 1 base at J, with 10 bases between the two ends. The TCR originated in a woman aged 55-75 years in good health and CMV-seropositive. This chain joins TRBV25-1 and TRBJ2-5, with TRBD1 as a possible D gene (6 bases). Source material: PBMCs. The CDR3 DNA reads as TGTGCCAGCAGTGTGGTAGGGGGCCAAGAGACCCAGTACTTC. Encoded protein: CASSVVGGQETQYF.